This T cell receptor (beta chain) emerged from a study of identical twins. Regarding the study as a whole: Findings came from cross-sectional statistics, without long-term follow-up of donors. Twin-shared out-of-frame alpha sequences showed excess low generation probability.

TCRdb redid the calling of the 5' RACE reads with MiXCR, one entry per CDR3 protein. The sample lists over 600,000 distinct CDR3 sequences; 21% were seen once. The V and J ends lost 4 bases and 0 bases respectively, with 10 bases between them. The CDR3 runs 13 residues. In germline, CDR1 is SQVTM, CDR2 ANQGSEA. The sample holds many counts of this clonotype. Its antigen is unidentified. Another study also made use of these data, one on T cells expressing NK-cell markers.

V is TRBV29-1 and J is TRBJ2-7; D remains unclear. This TCR was sampled from a woman younger than 35 in good health. Sequenced input: PBMCs. The CDR3 region is CSVVATVSYEQYF. The CDR3 region has the DNA TGCAGCGTTGTGGCCACCGTCTCCTACGAGCAGTACTTC.